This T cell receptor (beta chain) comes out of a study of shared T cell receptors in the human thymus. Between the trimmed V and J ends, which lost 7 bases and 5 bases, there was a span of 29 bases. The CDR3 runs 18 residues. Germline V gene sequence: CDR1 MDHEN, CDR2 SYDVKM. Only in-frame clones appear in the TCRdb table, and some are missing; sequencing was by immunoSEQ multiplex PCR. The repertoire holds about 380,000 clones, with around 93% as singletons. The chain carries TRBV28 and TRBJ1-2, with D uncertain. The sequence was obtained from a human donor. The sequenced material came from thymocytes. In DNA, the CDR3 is TGTGCCAGCAAACCCAGCCGGGTCTACCCCGTCAAATCTTATGGCTACACCTTC. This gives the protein CASKPSRVYPVKSYGYTF.